These 21 T cell receptor beta chains share one sample of origin, sequenced in a study of blood T cell repertoires in COVID-19 (TCRdb year 2020). Library creation used the immunoSEQ multiplex PCR assay. TCRdb limited this immuneACCESS table to in-frame rearrangements with V and J called. A share of clones is missing; checked studies link under half to unresolved V genes, and the rest is unexplained. This sample lists some 220,000 clones; 65% to 85% were detected once. More than 2% of the sample rests with the top ten. Sequenced: peripheral blood. The receptors stem from a woman in her sixties or seventies with acute or convalescent COVID-19.

This chain uses TRBV5-4 with TRBJ2-1, with 10 bases matching TRBD1. Looked up from germline, CDR1 is SGHNT and CDR2 is YYREEE (reference sequence). The CDR3 loop spans 16 amino acids. The ends lost 4 bases at V and 2 bases at J; junction bases unmatched: 6. CDR3 sequence: CASSQRQGAAYNEQFF. The CDR3 DNA is TGTGCCAGCAGCCAGAGACAGGGGGCGGCCTACAATGAGCAGTTCTTC. Supplemented by reference TRBV5-4 and TRBJ2-1, the full variable domain reads ETGVTQSPTHLIKTRGQQVTLRCSSQSGHNTVSWYQQALGQGPQFIFQYYREEENGRGNFPPRFSGLQFPNYSSELNVNALELDDSALYLCASSQRQGAAYNEQFFGPGTRLTVL.

The chain combines TRBV5-1 with TRBJ1-2; D unresolved. The CDR3 has 15 amino acids. V was pared by 0 bases and J by 4 bases, with 13 bases between. Germline V gene lookup returns CDR1 SGHRS and CDR2 YFSETQ. This chain's CDR3 is CASSLDGQALYGYTF. CDR3 nucleotides: TGCGCCAGCAGCTTGGATGGCCAGGCCCTCTATGGCTACACCTTC.

The V and J genes are TRBV19 and TRBJ2-1, with 11 bases fitting TRBD2. This CDR3 has 14 residues. Trimming took 6 bases from V and 5 from J; bases not matched to a gene: 3. Germline loops: CDR1 LNHDA, CDR2 SQIVND (reference sequence). CDR3 DNA: TGTGCCAGTAGGCTAGCGGGGGGAAACAATGAGCAGTTCTTC. Translated: CASRLAGGNNEQFF. The complete variable domain, with remaining parts taken from reference TRBV19 and TRBJ2-1, reads DGGITQSPKYLFRKEGQNVTLSCEQNLNHDAMYWYRQDPGQGLRLIYYSQIVNDFQKGDIAEGYSVSREKKESFPLTVTSAQKNPTAFYLCASRLAGGNNEQFFGPGTRLTVL.

The chain links TRBV19 to TRBJ1-1; D not certain. CDR3 length: 14 residues. V was pared by 9 bases and J by 10 bases, with 24 bases between. Germline V CDR1 and CDR2: LNHDA, SQIVND (reference sequence). Here the CDR3 DNA reads TGTGCCAGCTCCGTCACCCGTGACAACTTAGTAGCTTTCTTT. Translation: CASSVTRDNLVAFF.

This rearrangement joins TRBV5-3 to TRBJ2-1, with 8 bases identical to TRBD2. TRBV5-3 is annotated as an ORF whose role is uncertain. There are 12 residues in the CDR3. The V and J ends lost 6 bases and 8 bases, in that order; junction bases with no gene match: 4. In DNA form, the CDR3 reads TGTGCCAGAACAGGGACTAGTCATGAGCAGTTCTTC. Translated: CARTGTSHEQFF.

The rearrangement uses TRBV30 and TRBJ1-1; no clear D gene. In germline, CDR1 is GTSNPN, CDR2 SVGIG (reference sequence). This CDR3 has 14 amino acids. The ends were cut back, 2 bases at V and 0 bases at J, with 10 bases in the middle. The CDR3 is CAWSPPSVNTEAFF. The CDR3 nucleotides are TGTGCCTGGAGTCCCCCCTCGGTGAACACTGAAGCTTTCTTT.

This chain uses TRBV19 with TRBJ2-7; maybe TRBD2 (5 bases). V lost 5 bases and J lost 7, with 12 bases in between. Germline V gives CDR1 LNHDA, CDR2 SQIVND (reference sequence). The CDR3 contains 12 residues. The CDR3 spells CASSELPGEQYF. CDR3 coding DNA: TGTGCCAGTAGTGAACTCCCGGGGGAGCAGTACTTC.

The J gene is TRBJ2-5, the V gene TRBV7-2; 13 bases agree with TRBD2. Germline-derived CDR1 and CDR2 are SGHTA and FQGNSA. Germline trimming cut 4 bases from V and 1 base from J; bases unmatched to any gene: 0. This CDR3 spans 15 amino acids. The chain's CDR3 is CASSWTSGGQETQYF. The CDR3 region has the DNA TGTGCCAGCAGCTGGACTAGCGGGGGCCAAGAGACCCAGTACTTC.

This chain joins TRBV19 and TRBJ2-2; 13 bases line up with TRBD2. Germline values: CDR1 LNHDA, CDR2 SQIVND (reference sequence). Trimming took 2 bases from V and 4 from J; bases not matched to a gene: 7. The CDR3 extends over 18 amino acids. CDR3 protein: CASSIKLAGGPGTGELFF. The CDR3 DNA reads TGTGCCAGTAGTATAAAACTAGCGGGGGGGCCGGGCACCGGGGAGCTGTTTTTT. The full variable domain, rest sourced from reference TRBV19 and TRBJ2-2, is DGGITQSPKYLFRKEGQNVTLSCEQNLNHDAMYWYRQDPGQGLRLIYYSQIVNDFQKGDIAEGYSVSREKKESFPLTVTSAQKNPTAFYLCASSIKLAGGPGTGELFFGEGSRLTVL.

The rearrangement joins TRBV12-3 or TRBV12-4 to TRBJ1-1; a possible D gene is TRBD1 (5 bases). The CDR3 has 13 residues. Trimming took off 7 bases at V and 2 bases at J, with 11 bases between the two ends. Written as DNA, the CDR3 is TGTGCCAGCACCCGACAGAGAAACACTGAAGCTTTCTTT. This sequence encodes CASTRQRNTEAFF.

V usage is TRBV4-1 and J usage is TRBJ1-1; 8 bases line up with TRBD1. CDR1 is MGHRA, CDR2 YSYEKL, per germline. The CDR3 sequence is 17 residues long. V lost 0 bases, J lost 4 bases, and 10 bases stayed unmatched. DNA of the CDR3: TGCGCCAGCAGCCAAGAACATAGGACAGGGCGTAGCACTGAAGCTTTCTTT. Translated: CASSQEHRTGRSTEAFF.

With respect to this clone: At one boundary the junction diverges from the germline segment, which might be a read error. The chain uses TRBV2 and TRBJ2-7; no firm D call. The CDR3 length is 12 residues. Germline V gene lookup returns CDR1 SNHLY and CDR2 FYNNEI. In DNA, the CDR3 is TGTGCCAGCAGTGAAGACCTCTACCAGCAGTACTTC. Its translation: CASSEDLYQQYF.

On this clone: The same CDR3 is also encoded by other DNA sequences in this sample. V and J are TRBV14 and TRBJ1-2, with unresolved D. In germline, CDR1 is SGHDN, CDR2 FVKESK. The CDR3 is made up of 13 amino acids. Between the trimmed V and J ends, which lost 0 bases and 4 bases, there was a span of 6 bases. The CDR3 protein is CASSQDYSYGYTF. As DNA, the CDR3 is TGTGCCAGCAGCCAAGATTACAGCTATGGCTACACCTTC.

The chain combines TRBV3-1 (or the pseudogene TRBV3-2) with TRBJ1-1; D is possibly TRBD1 (6 bases). The CDR3 runs 15 residues. Germline V CDR1 and CDR2: LGHDT, YNNKEL (reference sequence). V was pared by 3 bases and J by 1 base, with 12 bases between. The chain's CDR3 is CASSHAWTANTEAFF. CDR3 nucleotides: TGTGCCAGCAGCCACGCCTGGACAGCGAACACTGAAGCTTTCTTT.

The chain recombines TRBV6-5 with TRBJ1-2; D ambiguous. The CDR3 contains 11 residues. Germline V gene lookup returns CDR1 MNHEY and CDR2 SVGAGI. Trimming removed 6 bases from V and 10 bases from J, with 12 bases in between. CDR3 residues: CASRVEVSYTF. The CDR3, as DNA: TGTGCCAGCAGGGTGGAGGTATCCTACACCTTC.

The chain links TRBV5-4 to TRBJ2-3; D not resolved. Germline CDR1 reads SGHNT; CDR2 reads YYREEE (reference sequence). This CDR3 region has 14 residues. V was cut by 4 bases and J by 2 bases, with 11 bases left in between. CDR3 nucleotides: TGTGCCAGCAGCCTGGTCGGGTACACAGATACGCAGTATTTT. It is translated as CASSLVGYTDTQYF.

The V gene is TRBV30, the J gene TRBJ2-7; 8 nucleotides match TRBD1. V trimming: 1 base; J trimming: 3 bases; junction bases outside the gene matches: 5. The CDR3 sequence is 14 residues long. CDR1 is GTSNPN, CDR2 SVGIG, per germline (reference sequence). The CDR3 DNA reads TGTGCCTGGAGTGCCAGGGGGCCGGGCTACGAGCAGTACTTC. It encodes CAWSARGPGYEQYF. Full variable domain (missing parts from reference TRBV30 and TRBJ2-7): SQTIHQWPATLVQPVGSPLSLECTVEGTSNPNLYWYRQAAGRGLQLLFYSVGIGQISSEVPQNLSASRPQDRQFILSSKKLLLSDSGFYLCAWSARGPGYEQYFGPGTRLTVT.

The genes are TRBV7-9 and TRBJ2-2; D gene uncertain. With 10 bases removed from V and 5 bases from J, the gap between germline ends came to 17 bases. The V gene's germline CDR1 is SEHNR and CDR2 FQNEAQ (reference sequence). The CDR3 is made up of 14 amino acids. The CDR3 bases are TGTGCCACCCCAGACACCCCTCAGACCGGGGAGCTGTTTTTT. Translated: CATPDTPQTGELFF.

The gene calls are TRBV6-5 and TRBJ2-2; TRBD1 agrees at 8 bases. V lost 5 bases to trimming and J lost 2 bases; unmatched junction nucleotides: 4. The germline V gene has CDR1 MNHEY and CDR2 SVGAGI. The CDR3 is made up of 15 amino acids. Here the CDR3 reads CASSRTGLNTGELFF. The DNA of the CDR3 is TGTGCCAGCAGTCGGACAGGGTTAAACACCGGGGAGCTGTTTTTT.

The rearrangement uses TRBV7-2 and TRBJ2-5; 7 positions agree with TRBD2. Trimming at V came to 3 bases and at J to 1 base, leaving 8 bases not matched to a gene. The CDR3 runs to 16 residues. The V gene's germline CDR1 is SGHTA and CDR2 FQGNSA. The DNA for the CDR3 is TGTGCCAGCAGCTTGTTTTCGCGGGGGTCCCAAGAGACCCAGTACTTC. This codes for CASSLFSRGSQETQYF.

CDR3 coding DNA: TGCGCCAGCAGCTTGGTACAGGGGGCAGCTGAAGCTTTCTTT. Residues: CASSLVQGAAEAFF. The V call is TRBV5-1, the J call TRBJ1-1; 9 positions match TRBD1. This CDR3 comprises 14 residues. Germline V gene sequence: CDR1 SGHRS, CDR2 YFSETQ. J was trimmed by 6 bases and V by 0 bases; bases with no gene match: 3.